This section outlines one T cell receptor (beta chain) sequence together with its context. This clone was observed a few times. Its target antigen remains unknown. No clone much larger than this one lies a single base away; base qualities are absent. The sample originates from a study of cytomegalovirus exposure and HLA in healthy donors listed by TCRdb under 2017. Some background on the complete study: According to an earlier analysis of several hundred of the donors, 150 million to 200 million T cells yielded 117 million unique TCR beta sequences and roughly 280 Gb of sequence data. Around 320 gigabases of sequencing data and 78 million or so unique TCR sequences were included in an early release covering several hundred HLA-typed donors. Of the 300 to 450 genotyped donors, 65% to 90% fell in the genetic ancestry cluster associated with self-reported Caucasian donors. The study was designed to test whether signatures of past pathogen exposure could be identified by cataloging public T cell receptors. The study used immunosequencing to profile the T cell repertoires of more than 650 subjects and linked those repertoires to cytomegalovirus serostatus. In addition to the first cohort of several hundred subjects, a separate validation cohort of approximately 130 different subjects was used. To predict cytomegalovirus infection status, the study brought together high-throughput TCR immunosequencing, statistical association of individual TCRs with disease status, and machine learning. In a later analysis, previously published TCR beta repertoires from 600 to 850 donors were re-analyzed and high-resolution HLA genotyping was added so that TCR occurrence patterns could be studied. Rather than drawing on any new phenotypic data, the later analysis identified candidate immune exposures from TCR beta sequences and the way those sequences occurred across donors. An earlier analysis of 587 of the donors used high-throughput TCR beta sequencing to judge whether each TCR beta V gene segment behaved as functional or pseudogenic. Donor age, sex, ethnicity and CMV serostatus were compiled alongside the repertoire data. A later genetic analysis took genome-wide SNP genotypes for about 55% of the roughly 700 donors and used that subset as a discovery cohort. All discovery cohort repertoires had been generated on a single sequencing platform. Class I and class II HLA loci were covered by the typing at four-digit resolution. The number of typed donors differed by locus: about 620-630 for A, B, C, DRB1 and DQB1; 500 to 550 for DQA1; 606 for DPA1; and roughly 450 for DPB1. Roughly five DR-DQ haplotypes were handled as single units for association and clustering, since linkage in the cohort was strong. Across 398 genotyped donors of the cohort, an average of about 250,000 unique TCR beta nucleotide sequences per donor were sequenced, and approximately 19% of those sequences were non-productive. Broader findings and caveats from the paper: In an earlier analysis of a few hundred of the donors, most TCR beta V segments were observed in productive rearrangements about 90% or about 30% of the time, broadly matching IMGT annotations. Correlated functional status among segregating V segments might reflect linkage disequilibrium, but an unknown experimental factor could not be ruled out. Most CMV-associated TCR beta chains appeared to be HLA-restricted in a later analysis, and the HLA associations seemed to be driven largely by CMV exposure. When HLA alleles, especially DR and DQ, strongly co-occurred, attributing TCR associations to individual alleles was difficult. Because the 87-base-pair reads could not distinguish some IMGT-functional V segments, including TRBV6-2 and TRBV6-3, those segments were excluded. A total of fewer than 200 TCR beta chains were listed by the study as associated with cytomegalovirus. In a later analysis, several top co-occurrence clusters were reported to appear linked to parvovirus B19, influenza, CMV and Epstein-Barr virus. Most TCR sequences were seen in very few donors, while some public TCRs were found in many individuals. In a later analysis, HLA-associated TCR beta chains were found to be more clonally expanded and to have lower generation probabilities than equally common non-associated chains. An association between a missense DCLRE1C variant and V-gene and J-gene trimming of TCR beta chains was found in a later genetic analysis and replicated in an independent cohort. Specific HLA alleles were associated with 15,000 to 20,000 TCR beta sequences at a false discovery rate of 0.05 in a later analysis. Only TCR beta chains were sequenced in this cohort, and the absence of alpha or paired-chain data limited detectable features. The authors suggested that the approach could potentially be extended to other disease states and immunological phenotypes. For the cohort, immune exposure information was limited to CMV serostatus. Roughly 15 rarely observed V segments, including chromosome 9 orphons, were excluded from the earlier analysis of just under 600 of the donors because counts were too low. Because some donors lacked HLA typing at each locus, the association tests relied only on the typed subset. Three of the identified cytomegalovirus-associated TCR beta chains were confirmed in vitro to be specific for cytomegalovirus antigens. A further reported finding was that TCR beta sequences accurately predicted the HLA-A and HLA-B alleles for most subjects in the first cohort. In a later genetic analysis, fewer N-insertions in productive TCRs were reported among donors in an Asian-associated ancestry cluster than the roughly 700-donor mean. Roughly uniform sequencing depth across donors was assumed in presence/absence analyses, although this assumption may not hold. In both the original and validation cohorts, the classifier was reported to diagnose cytomegalovirus status with high specificity and sensitivity. In a later analysis, the rate of TCR association differed among HLA loci, with DRB1 alleles having the most associated TCRs and HLA-C alleles having the fewest. A group of highly shared sequence variants was considered likely to be a technical artifact of the sequencing pipeline.

V loses 4 bases of germline sequence and J loses 4 bases, and the interval between the two ends is 15 bases. The germline V gene encodes CDR1 SGHRS and CDR2 YFSETQ. There are 15 amino acids in the CDR3, from cysteine to phenylalanine inclusive. The entry retains the CDR3 DNA only, 45 bases that are in frame from base 1. Library creation used the immunoSEQ multiplex PCR assay. For the multiplex PCR, a mixture combining 60 forward primers for TCR Vbeta segments and 13 reverse primers for TCR Jbeta segments was used. The CDR3 region of rearranged TCR beta genes was amplified from genomic DNA by a multiplex PCR assay. On the Illumina HiSeq System, the amplified TCR beta libraries were sequenced as 87-base-pair reads. As for the authors' bioinformatics: A later analysis tallied 75 million to 95 million unique TCR beta chains across the 666 repertoires, and around 9.9 million of those chains were shared by two or more donors. A nearest-neighbor algorithm error-corrected the raw reads and collapsed the reads into unique sequences, merging closely related sequences to remove PCR and sequencing errors. To assign V, D and J gene segments, CDR3 sequences were aligned to IMGT reference sequences. For a sequence to be retained, at least a six-nucleotide match to both a V gene segment and a J gene segment was required. Rearrangements were called productive when the CDR3 lacked stop codons and stayed in frame with V and J; all others were non-productive. Following IMGT convention, CDR3 was defined as the stretch from the second conserved V-encoded cysteine up to the conserved J-encoded phenylalanine. In an earlier analysis of roughly 580 of the donors, sequences lacking an unambiguous match to a single V gene segment were excluded. In an earlier analysis of some 590 of the donors, a V segment was called functional when productive rearrangements were above 56.7%, and segregating when the standard deviation between donors exceeded 5%. To diagnose cytomegalovirus status from the catalog of TCR beta chain sequences, a statistical classification framework was built. V and J gene assignment, in a later analysis, came from comparing TCR nucleotide sequences with IMGT/GENE-DB human TR gene sequences. In a later analysis, CDR3 sequences and most-parsimonious VDJ recombination scenarios were assigned using the TCRdist pipeline. In a later analysis, each TCR beta chain was defined by its CDR3 amino acid sequence together with its V-gene family, and reads without a unique V-gene family were excluded. In a later analysis, approximately 640 highly shared, low-generation-probability nucleotide sequences were removed to address suspected cross-contamination and a sequencing artifact. In a later analysis, a clonal expansion index for each public chain was calculated from normalized within-repertoire ranks of inferred template counts. In a later analysis, generation probabilities were computed with a VDJ recombination model fitted to out-of-frame rearrangements, and the resulting probabilities were checked against IGoR. A later analysis scored TCR-TCR, TCR-HLA and TCR-CMV co-occurrence with hypergeometric tests, applying a repertoire-size bias correction to TCR pairs. False discovery rates were estimated in a later analysis by permuting HLA or CMV assignments 20 times. In a later analysis, co-occurring TCRs were grouped using DBSCAN, and TCRdist sequence similarity was added for clustering within HLA-allele-positive subsets. Repertoires with fewer than 30,000 or more than 120,000 public chains were left out of co-occurrence clustering, as were about 5 repertoires with anomalous nucleotide sharing. Drawn from immuneACCESS, this table holds only the in-frame rearrangements with V and J called that TCRdb kept. Clones are partly lost; checked studies trace under half to an unresolved V gene and leave the rest unexplained. The V and J calls and clone size were taken over from that table, and D and trimming were inferred from the DNA. The sample yields over 150,000 clones; roughly three quarters were counted once. The ten largest clonotypes hold roughly 2.8% of the sample.

The cohort consisted of 666 healthy bone marrow donors. Cohort members were all nominally healthy when sampled, although unrecorded immune exposures were likely present. The donor tested CMV seronegative, placing the donor among the 352 seronegative members of the cohort. Every donor gave a peripheral blood sample, and the peripheral blood mononuclear cells from that sample were used for TCR beta sequencing. The Qiagen DNeasy Blood Extraction Kit was used to extract genomic DNA from the blood cell samples. Material: PBMCs. The chain links TRBV5-1 with TRBJ1-5, with an unclear D gene assignment. The receptor was derived from a male donor in good health and CMV-seronegative. The nucleotide sequence reads TGCGCCAGCAGCCTACAAGGACTGGGAAATCAGCCCCAGCATTTT. Its product reads: CASSLQGLGNQPQHF.